The rows below give T cell receptor beta chains drawn from one sample of a study of T cells in Graves' hyperthyroidism and ophthalmopathy. TCRdb passed the multiplex PCR reads through MiXCR, listing each CDR3 protein once. The sample lists 600,000 or so distinct CDR3 sequences, about 45% occurring once. Sequenced: peripheral blood or thyroid tissue (not recorded which). These receptors came from a woman aged 18-30 years with Graves' hyperthyroidism. CDR3s include the opening cysteine and the closing phenylalanine or tryptophan. D genes are given only for firm matches. Not all rows give a size; the values are once, few, many and, for expanded clones, a class.

cdr3_aa: CASSERLGSGDQPQHF
cdr3_nt: TGCGCCAGCAGTGAGAGGCTTGGGTCAGGGGATCAGCCCCAGCATTTT
clone_size: .
v_call: TRBV10-2
d_call: .
j_call: TRBJ1-5

cdr3_aa: CASSGGTGANEKLFF
cdr3_nt: TGTGCCAGCAGTGGCGGGACAGGGGCTAATGAAAAACTGTTTTTT
clone_size: many
v_call: TRBV2
d_call: TRBD1
j_call: TRBJ1-4

cdr3_aa: CASSPRVQGEQYF
cdr3_nt: TGTGCCAGCAGCCCTAGGGTACAGGGCGAGCAGTACTTC
clone_size: .
v_call: TRBV7-6
d_call: .
j_call: TRBJ2-7

cdr3_aa: CSASVGGQPQHF
cdr3_nt: TGCAGCGCCTCAGTGGGGGGTCAGCCCCAGCATTTT
clone_size: few
v_call: TRBV29-1
d_call: .
j_call: TRBJ1-5

cdr3_aa: CASVDQEIDEAFF
cdr3_nt: TGTGCCAGCGTTGATCAGGAAATAGACGAAGCTTTCTTT
clone_size: .
v_call: TRBV25-1
d_call: .
j_call: TRBJ1-1

cdr3_aa: CASSGLGQGDGYTF
cdr3_nt: TGTGCCAGCAGTGGATTGGGACAGGGAGATGGCTACACCTTC
clone_size: few
v_call: TRBV10-3
d_call: TRBD1
j_call: TRBJ1-2

cdr3_aa: CASTGHRSEKLFF
cdr3_nt: TGTGCCAGCACGGGACATAGGAGCGAAAAACTGTTTTTT
clone_size: .
v_call: TRBV6-1
d_call: .
j_call: TRBJ1-4

cdr3_aa: CSVSGQADNQPQHF
cdr3_nt: TGCAGCGTGTCGGGACAGGCGGACAATCAGCCCCAGCATTTT
clone_size: .
v_call: TRBV29-1
d_call: TRBD1
j_call: TRBJ1-5

cdr3_aa: CASSSTGDRTYEQYF
cdr3_nt: TGTGCCAGCAGCTCGACGGGGGACAGAACCTACGAGCAGTACTTC
clone_size: .
v_call: TRBV7-6
d_call: .
j_call: TRBJ2-7

cdr3_aa: CSAHSARGPAHGTDTQYF
cdr3_nt: TGCAGCGCCCACTCAGCTCGCGGCCCCGCTCATGGCACAGATACGCAGTATTTT
clone_size: .
v_call: TRBV29-1
d_call: .
j_call: TRBJ2-3

cdr3_aa: CASQGDTGELFF
cdr3_nt: TGCGCCAGCCAGGGGGACACCGGGGAGCTGTTTTTT
clone_size: .
v_call: TRBV7-3
d_call: TRBD1
j_call: TRBJ2-2

cdr3_aa: CASSQEDRVNYGYTF
cdr3_nt: TGTGCCAGCAGCCAAGAAGACAGGGTTAACTATGGCTACACCTTC
clone_size: .
v_call: TRBV7-2
d_call: TRBD1
j_call: TRBJ1-2

cdr3_aa: CATSRTGDSNQPQHF
cdr3_nt: TGTGCCACCTCTAGGACAGGGGATAGCAATCAGCCCCAGCATTTT
clone_size: .
v_call: TRBV24-1
d_call: TRBD1
j_call: TRBJ1-5

cdr3_aa: CASSPPWTGKGYTF
cdr3_nt: TGTGCCAGCAGTCCCCCCTGGACAGGGAAAGGCTACACCTTC
clone_size: .
v_call: TRBV7-9
d_call: TRBD1
j_call: TRBJ1-2

cdr3_aa: CASSHGEGANEKLFF
cdr3_nt: TGTGCCAGCAGCCACGGTGAGGGAGCTAATGAAAAACTGTTTTTT
clone_size: few
v_call: TRBV14
d_call: .
j_call: TRBJ1-4

cdr3_aa: CSASSGILSYEQYF
cdr3_nt: TGCAGTGCTAGCTCAGGGATCCTCTCCTACGAGCAGTACTTC
clone_size: .
v_call: TRBV20-1
d_call: .
j_call: TRBJ2-7

cdr3_aa: CATSDPGDSNQPQHF
cdr3_nt: TGTGCCACCAGTGACCCTGGGGATAGCAATCAGCCCCAGCATTTT
clone_size: many
v_call: TRBV24-1
d_call: .
j_call: TRBJ1-5

cdr3_aa: CASSLIRVDGYTF
cdr3_nt: TGCGCCAGCAGCTTGATTAGGGTCGATGGCTACACCTTC
clone_size: many
v_call: TRBV5-1
d_call: .
j_call: TRBJ1-2

cdr3_aa: CASSSEGADEQYF
cdr3_nt: TGTGCCAGCAGCTCGGAAGGGGCGGACGAGCAGTACTTC
clone_size: .
v_call: TRBV7-9
d_call: .
j_call: TRBJ2-7

cdr3_aa: CASSQDGYGYTF
cdr3_nt: TGTGCCAGCAGCCAAGACGGATATGGCTACACCTTC
clone_size: .
v_call: TRBV7-2
d_call: .
j_call: TRBJ1-2

cdr3_aa: CSALAQRGNQPQHF
cdr3_nt: TGCAGTGCTCTCGCACAGCGGGGCAATCAGCCCCAGCATTTT
clone_size: few
v_call: TRBV20-1
d_call: .
j_call: TRBJ1-5

cdr3_aa: CASSSMDNEQYF
cdr3_nt: TGTGCCAGCAGCTCCATGGACAACGAGCAGTACTTC
clone_size: many
v_call: TRBV7-2
d_call: .
j_call: TRBJ2-7